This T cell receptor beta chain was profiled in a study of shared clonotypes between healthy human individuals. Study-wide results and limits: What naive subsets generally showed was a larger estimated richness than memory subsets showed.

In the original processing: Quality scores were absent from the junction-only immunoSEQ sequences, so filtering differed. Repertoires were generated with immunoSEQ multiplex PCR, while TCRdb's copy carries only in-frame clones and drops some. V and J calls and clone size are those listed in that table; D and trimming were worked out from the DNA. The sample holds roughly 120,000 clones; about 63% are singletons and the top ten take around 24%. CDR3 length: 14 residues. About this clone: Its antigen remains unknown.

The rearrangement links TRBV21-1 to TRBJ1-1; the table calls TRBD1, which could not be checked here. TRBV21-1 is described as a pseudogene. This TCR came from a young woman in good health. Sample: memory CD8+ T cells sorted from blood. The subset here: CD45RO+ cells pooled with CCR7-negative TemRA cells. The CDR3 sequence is CASSRTGLNTEAFF. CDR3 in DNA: TGTGCCAGCAGCCGGACAGGCTTGAACACTGAAGCTTTCTTT.